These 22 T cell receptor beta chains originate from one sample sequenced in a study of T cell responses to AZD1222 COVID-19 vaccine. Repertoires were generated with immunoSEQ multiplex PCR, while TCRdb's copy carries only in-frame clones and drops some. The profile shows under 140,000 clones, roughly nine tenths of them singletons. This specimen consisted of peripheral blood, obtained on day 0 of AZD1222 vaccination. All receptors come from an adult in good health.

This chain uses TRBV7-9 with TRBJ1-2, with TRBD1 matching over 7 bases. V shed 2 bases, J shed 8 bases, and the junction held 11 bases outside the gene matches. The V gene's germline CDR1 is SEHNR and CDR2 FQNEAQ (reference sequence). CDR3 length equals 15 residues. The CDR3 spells CASSLKGQLQGGYTF. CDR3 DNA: TGTGCCAGCAGCTTAAAGGGACAGCTCCAAGGGGGCTACACCTTC. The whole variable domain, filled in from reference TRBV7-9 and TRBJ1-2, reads DTGVSQNPRHKITKRGQNVTFRCDPISEHNRLYWYRQTLGQGPEFLTYFQNEAQLEKSRLLSDRFSAERPKGSFSTLEIQRTEQGDSAMYLCASSLKGQLQGGYTFGSGTRLTVV.

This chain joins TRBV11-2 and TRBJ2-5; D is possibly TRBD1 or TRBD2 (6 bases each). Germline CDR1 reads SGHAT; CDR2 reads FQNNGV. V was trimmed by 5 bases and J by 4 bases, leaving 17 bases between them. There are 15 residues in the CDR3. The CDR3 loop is CASSGLRGAAETQYF. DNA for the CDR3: TGTGCCAGCAGCGGTTTGAGGGGGGCGGCAGAGACCCAGTACTTC.

The CDR3 is CASSLEGSGYTEAFF. Written as DNA, the CDR3 is TGTGCCAGCAGCTTGGAAGGGTCTGGCTACACTGAAGCTTTCTTT. The chain uses TRBV5-4 and TRBJ1-1; D gene uncertain. The germline V and J ends were trimmed by 0 bases and 3 bases, with 12 bases remaining between them. This CDR3 contains 15 residues. Germline CDR1 and CDR2: SGHNT and YYREEE (reference sequence).

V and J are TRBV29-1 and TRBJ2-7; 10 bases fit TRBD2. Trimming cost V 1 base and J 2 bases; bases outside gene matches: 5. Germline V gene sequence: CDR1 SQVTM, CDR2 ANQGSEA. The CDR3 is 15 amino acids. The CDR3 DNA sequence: TGCAGCGTTGAAGTTTGGACTAGCGGAACCTACGAGCAGTACTTC. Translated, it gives CSVEVWTSGTYEQYF.

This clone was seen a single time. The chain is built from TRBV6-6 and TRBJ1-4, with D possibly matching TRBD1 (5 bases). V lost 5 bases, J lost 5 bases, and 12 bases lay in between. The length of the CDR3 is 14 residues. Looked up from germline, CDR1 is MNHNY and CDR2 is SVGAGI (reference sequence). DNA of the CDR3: TGTGCCAGCAGTCATGACAGAAGGAATGAAAAACTGTTTTTT. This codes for CASSHDRRNEKLFF.

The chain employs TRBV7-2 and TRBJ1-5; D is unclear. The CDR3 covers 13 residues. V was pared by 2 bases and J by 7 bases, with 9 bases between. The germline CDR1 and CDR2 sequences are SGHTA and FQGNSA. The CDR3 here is CASSLPGWQPQHF. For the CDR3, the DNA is TGTGCCAGCAGCTTACCGGGTTGGCAGCCCCAGCATTTT.

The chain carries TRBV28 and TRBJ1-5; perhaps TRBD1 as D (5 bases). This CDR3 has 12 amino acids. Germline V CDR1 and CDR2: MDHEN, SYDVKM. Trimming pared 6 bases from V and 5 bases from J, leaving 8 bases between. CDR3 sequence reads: CASRGQHQPQHF. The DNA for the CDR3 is TGTGCCAGCAGGGGGCAGCATCAGCCCCAGCATTTT.

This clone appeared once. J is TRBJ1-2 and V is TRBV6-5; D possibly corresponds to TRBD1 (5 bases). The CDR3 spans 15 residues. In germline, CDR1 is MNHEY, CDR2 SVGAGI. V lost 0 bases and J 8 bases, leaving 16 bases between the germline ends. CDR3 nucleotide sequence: TGTGCCAGCAGTTACTCTTCAGGGCTGGTGGGCGGCTACACCTTC. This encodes CASSYSSGLVGGYTF.

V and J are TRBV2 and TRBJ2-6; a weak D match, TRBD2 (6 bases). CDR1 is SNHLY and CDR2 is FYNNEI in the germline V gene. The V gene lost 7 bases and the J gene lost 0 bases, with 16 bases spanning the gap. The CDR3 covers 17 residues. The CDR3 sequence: CASTPGVPLSGANVLTF. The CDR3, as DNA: TGTGCCAGCACCCCGGGGGTTCCTCTCTCTGGGGCCAACGTCCTGACTTTC.

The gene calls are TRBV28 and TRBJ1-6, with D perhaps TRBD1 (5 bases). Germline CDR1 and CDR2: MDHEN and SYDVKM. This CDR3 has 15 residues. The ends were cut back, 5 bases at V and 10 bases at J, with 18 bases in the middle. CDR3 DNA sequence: TGTGCCAGCAGTCCGGGTAGGGGAGTGCAATCACCCCTCCACTTT. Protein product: CASSPGRGVQSPLHF. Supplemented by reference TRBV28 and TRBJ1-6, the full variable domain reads DVKVTQSSRYLVKRTGEKVFLECVQDMDHENMFWYRQDPGLGLRLIYFSYDVKMKEKGDIPEGYSVSREKKERFSLILESASTNQTSMYLCASSPGRGVQSPLHFGNGTRLTVT.

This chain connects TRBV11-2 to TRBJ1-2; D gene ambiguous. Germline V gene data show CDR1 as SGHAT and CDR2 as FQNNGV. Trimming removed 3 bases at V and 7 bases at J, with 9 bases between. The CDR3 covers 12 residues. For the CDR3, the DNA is TGTGCCAGCAGCTTCCATCGGGGTGGCTACACCTTC. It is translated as CASSFHRGGYTF.

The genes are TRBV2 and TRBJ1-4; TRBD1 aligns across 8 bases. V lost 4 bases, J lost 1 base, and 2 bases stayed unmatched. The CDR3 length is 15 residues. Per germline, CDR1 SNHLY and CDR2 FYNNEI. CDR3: CASSADRGTNEKLFF. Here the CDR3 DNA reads TGTGCCAGCAGTGCCGACAGGGGAACTAATGAAAAACTGTTTTTT.

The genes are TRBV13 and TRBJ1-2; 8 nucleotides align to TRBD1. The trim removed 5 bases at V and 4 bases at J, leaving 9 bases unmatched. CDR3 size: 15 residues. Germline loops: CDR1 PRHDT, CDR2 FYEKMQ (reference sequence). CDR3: CASSPGQVAGYGYTF. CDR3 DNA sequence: TGTGCCAGCAGCCCGGGACAGGTCGCGGGCTATGGCTACACCTTC.

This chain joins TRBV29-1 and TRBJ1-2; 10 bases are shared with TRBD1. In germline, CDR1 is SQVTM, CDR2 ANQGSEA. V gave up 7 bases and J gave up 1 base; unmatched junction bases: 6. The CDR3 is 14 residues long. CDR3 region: CSARTGGDNYGYTF. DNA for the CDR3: TGCAGCGCCAGGACAGGGGGGGATAACTATGGCTACACCTTC.

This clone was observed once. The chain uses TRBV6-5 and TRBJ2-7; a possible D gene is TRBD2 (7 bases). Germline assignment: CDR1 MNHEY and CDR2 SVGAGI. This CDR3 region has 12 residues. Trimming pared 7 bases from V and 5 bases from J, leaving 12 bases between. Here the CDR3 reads CASMGGADEQYF. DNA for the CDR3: TGTGCCAGCATGGGGGGGGCGGACGAGCAGTACTTC.

The CDR3 DNA reads as TGTGCCAGCTCGCCCCTAGGGGAAGCTTTCTTT. This encodes CASSPLGEAFF. The chain recombines TRBV18 with TRBJ1-1; D is unclear. The V gene's germline CDR1 is KGHSH and CDR2 LQKENI. V shed 6 bases and J shed 8 bases, with 10 bases lying between them. The CDR3 has 11 amino acids.

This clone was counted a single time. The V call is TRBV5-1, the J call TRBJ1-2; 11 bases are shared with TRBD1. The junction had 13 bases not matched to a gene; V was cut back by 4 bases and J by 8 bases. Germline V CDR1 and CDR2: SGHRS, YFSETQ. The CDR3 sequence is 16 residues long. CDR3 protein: CASSLGQGARQGGYTF. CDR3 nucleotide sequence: TGCGCCAGCAGCCTAGGACAGGGGGCGAGGCAAGGGGGCTACACCTTC.

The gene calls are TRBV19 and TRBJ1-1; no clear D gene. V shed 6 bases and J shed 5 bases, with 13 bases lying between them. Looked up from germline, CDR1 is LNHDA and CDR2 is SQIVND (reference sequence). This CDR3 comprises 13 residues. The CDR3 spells CASRDLAATEAFF. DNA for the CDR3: TGTGCCAGTAGAGATCTGGCGGCGACTGAAGCTTTCTTT.

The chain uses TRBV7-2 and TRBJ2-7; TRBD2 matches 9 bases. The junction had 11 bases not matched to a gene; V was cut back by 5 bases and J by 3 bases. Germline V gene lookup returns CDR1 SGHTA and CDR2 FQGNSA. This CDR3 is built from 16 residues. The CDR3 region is CASSQIPLAGIYEQYF. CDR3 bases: TGTGCCAGCAGCCAGATCCCACTAGCGGGTATCTACGAGCAGTACTTC. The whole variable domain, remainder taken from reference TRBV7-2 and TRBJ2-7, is GAGVSQSPSNKVTEKGKDVELRCDPISGHTALYWYRQSLGQGLEFLIYFQGNSAPDKSGLPSDRFSAERTGGSVSTLTIQRTQQEDSAVYLCASSQIPLAGIYEQYFGPGTRLTVT.

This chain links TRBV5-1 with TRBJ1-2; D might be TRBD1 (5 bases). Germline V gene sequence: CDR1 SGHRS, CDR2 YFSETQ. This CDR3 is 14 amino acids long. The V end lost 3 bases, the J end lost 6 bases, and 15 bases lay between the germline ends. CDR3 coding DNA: TGCGCCAGCAGCTCTGGAGGCCAAGGGGATGGCTACACCTTC. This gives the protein CASSSGGQGDGYTF.

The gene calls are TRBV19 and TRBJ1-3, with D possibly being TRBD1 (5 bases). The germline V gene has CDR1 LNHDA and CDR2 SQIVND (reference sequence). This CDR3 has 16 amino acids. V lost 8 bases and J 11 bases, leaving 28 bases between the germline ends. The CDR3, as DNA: TGTGCCAGTTCACACGCCCGGGAGAAGGCGAGGGGCGCCATATATTTT. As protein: CASSHAREKARGAIYF.

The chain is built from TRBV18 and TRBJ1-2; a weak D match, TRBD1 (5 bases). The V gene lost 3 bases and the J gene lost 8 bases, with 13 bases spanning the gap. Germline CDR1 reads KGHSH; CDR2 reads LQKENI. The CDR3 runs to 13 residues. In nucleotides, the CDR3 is TGTGCCAGCTCACCCAGGGACTCAGCGGGCTACACCTTC. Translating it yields CASSPRDSAGYTF.